One and the same sample provided the 22 T cell receptor beta chains below, sequenced in a study of blood T cell repertoires in COVID-19 (TCRdb year 2020). The protocol used for the library was the immunoSEQ multiplex PCR assay. The clones in this table, taken by TCRdb from immuneACCESS, are in-frame only. Not every clone is retained; where verified, under half of the shortfall comes from an unresolved V gene, and the cause of the rest is unknown. For this sample there are around 160,000 clones; around four fifths appear just once. The ten most abundant clones make up about a tenth of the sample. The sample was peripheral blood. The source of these receptors is a human donor in a cohort sampled during active COVID-19.

The gene calls are TRBV5-4 and TRBJ2-3; D remains unclear. CDR3 size: 13 residues. Trimming cost V 4 bases and J 2 bases, with 8 bases left between them. Germline V gene data show CDR1 as SGHNT and CDR2 as YYREEE (reference sequence). CDR3 protein: CASSHFDTDTQYF. CDR3 sequence (DNA): TGTGCCAGCAGCCACTTCGACACAGATACGCAGTATTTT. The full variable domain, in which reference TRBV5-4 and TRBJ2-3 provide the parts outside the CDR3, is ETGVTQSPTHLIKTRGQQVTLRCSSQSGHNTVSWYQQALGQGPQFIFQYYREEENGRGNFPPRFSGLQFPNYSSELNVNALELDDSALYLCASSHFDTDTQYFGPGTRLTVL.

About this clone: The junction differs from germline at one of its ends, possibly a read error. This chain uses TRBV29-1 with TRBJ1-1; 12 bases map to TRBD1. The V gene's germline CDR1 is SQVTM and CDR2 ANQGSEA. The CDR3 is 13 residues long. The CDR3: CSVEWDRGRERIF. The CDR3 nucleotides are TGCAGCGTTGAATGGGACAGGGGGCGAGAAAGGATCTTT.

V gene TRBV10-1 combines with J gene TRBJ2-3; D may be TRBD1 (6 bases). Trimming left V 2 bases short and J 2 bases short, with 11 bases between. The CDR3 is made up of 15 amino acids. Germline V gene lookup returns CDR1 WNHNN and CDR2 SYGVQD (reference sequence). CDR3 DNA sequence: TGCGCCAGCAGTGAGGCAGGGGAGTACACAGATACGCAGTATTTT. Protein product: CASSEAGEYTDTQYF.

This clone was found a few times. One end of the junction does not line up with germline, which may come from a read error. This chain joins TRBV27 and TRBJ2-6; D possibly corresponds to TRBD2 (5 bases). The CDR3 has 14 residues. CDR1 and CDR2 from the germline V gene are MNHEY and SMNVEV (reference sequence). CDR3 nucleotides: TGCCCCGGACGGGGTTCGGGTGGGGCCAACGTCCTGACTTTC. Protein: CPGRGSGGANVLTF.

V usage is TRBV2 and J usage is TRBJ2-7; a weak D match, TRBD1 (5 bases). CDR3 length equals 14 residues. Trimming pared 4 bases from V and 6 bases from J, leaving 16 bases between. Germline V gene sequence: CDR1 SNHLY, CDR2 FYNNEI. The CDR3, as DNA: TGTGCCAGCAGTGGGCAATGGGGCCTAGGCGAGCAGTACTTC. Translated, it gives CASSGQWGLGEQYF.

This clone turned up a few times. The V and J genes are TRBV30 and TRBJ1-6; 9 nucleotides agree with TRBD1. Germline assignment: CDR1 GTSNPN and CDR2 SVGIG (reference sequence). This CDR3 comprises 15 residues. The ends lost 4 bases at V and 7 bases at J; junction bases unmatched: 8. DNA of the CDR3: TGTGCCTGGACCGACCCCGGGACAGGGAATTCACCCCTCCACTTT. This sequence encodes CAWTDPGTGNSPLHF.

The rearrangement links TRBV2 to TRBJ1-1; possible D gene TRBD1, 5 bases. This CDR3 contains 12 residues. Per germline, CDR1 SNHLY and CDR2 FYNNEI. V shed 6 bases and J shed 4 bases, with 9 bases lying between them. As DNA, the CDR3 is TGTGCCAGCAGCCCAACAGGCACTGAAGCTTTCTTT. Residues: CASSPTGTEAFF.

This chain joins TRBV27 and TRBJ1-6; maybe TRBD1 (5 bases). The V end lost 1 base, the J end lost 2 bases, and 12 bases lay between the germline ends. Germline-derived CDR1 and CDR2 are MNHEY and SMNVEV (reference sequence). The CDR3 runs to 17 residues. The CDR3 nucleotides read TGTGCCAGCAGTTTATTACCAGGGATGACCTATAATTCACCCCTCCACTTT. This gives the protein CASSLLPGMTYNSPLHF.

The chain couples TRBV7-9 to TRBJ2-7; 9 nucleotides align to TRBD1. Germline V gene sequence: CDR1 SEHNR, CDR2 FQNEAQ (reference sequence). The V gene end was trimmed by 8 bases and the J gene end by 5 bases; junction bases not matched to a gene: 10. The CDR3 sequence is 14 residues long. The CDR3 DNA reads as TGTGCCAGCCAACCACAGGGGGCGAGGGACGAGCAGTACTTC. This translates into CASQPQGARDEQYF.

This clone was seen at least ten times. CDR3 nucleotide sequence: TGTGCCACCTGCCCGACAGGGATCATTTACCAGCCCCAGCATTTT. This sequence encodes CATCPTGIIYQPQHF. V and J are TRBV6-5 and TRBJ1-5; 7 positions match TRBD1. From germline, CDR1 is MNHEY and CDR2 SVGAGI. V was clipped by 10 bases and J by 7 bases; unmatched bases: 16. The CDR3 length is 15 residues.

This sequence joins TRBV9 and TRBJ1-4; the match to TRBD1 covers 7 bases. With 3 bases clipped from V and 3 bases from J, the junction kept 2 bases outside the gene matches. The CDR3 runs to 14 residues. The V gene's germline CDR1 is SGDLS and CDR2 YYNGEE. CDR3 in amino acids: CASSATGSNEKLFF. The CDR3 DNA is TGTGCCAGCAGCGCGACAGGGTCTAATGAAAAACTGTTTTTT.

The chain recombines TRBV6-2 or TRBV6-3 with TRBJ2-1; TRBD2 agrees at 12 bases. J lost 4 bases, V lost 2 bases, and 12 bases had no gene match. CDR3 size: 19 residues. CDR1 and CDR2 (germline): MNHEY, SVGEGT. The CDR3 here is CASSYPRRTSGKVYNEQFF. The CDR3 nucleotides are TGTGCCAGCAGTTACCCTAGGCGGACTAGCGGGAAAGTGTACAATGAGCAGTTCTTC.

V and J are TRBV18 and TRBJ1-2, with TRBD1 matching over 8 bases. CDR3 size: 14 residues. CDR1 and CDR2 from the germline V gene are KGHSH and LQKENI. The J segment lost 8 bases and the V segment lost 7 bases, leaving 12 bases of the junction unmatched. The CDR3 sequence is CASFPGQGAVGYTF. DNA for the CDR3: TGTGCCAGCTTCCCGGGGCAGGGGGCGGTCGGCTACACCTTC. The variable domain in full, completed from reference TRBV18 and TRBJ1-2, reads NAGVMQNPRHLVRRRGQEARLRCSPMKGHSHVYWYRQLPEEGLKFMVYLQKENIIDESGMPKERFSAEFPKEGPSILRIQQVVRGDSAAYFCASFPGQGAVGYTFGSGTRLTVV.

This chain links TRBV7-9 with TRBJ2-3, with TRBD2 matching over 7 bases. J gave up 6 bases and V 5 bases, and 11 bases lay outside the gene matches. Per the germline V gene, CDR1 is SEHNR and CDR2 is FQNEAQ (reference sequence). The CDR3 is 15 residues long. CDR3 in amino acids: CASSTVAGATDTQYF. The CDR3 DNA is TGTGCCAGCAGCACCGTAGCGGGCGCCACGGATACGCAGTATTTT.

The rearrangement links TRBV9 to TRBJ2-1; 15 bases agree with TRBD2. The CDR3 has 16 residues. After removal of 4 bases from V and 12 bases from J, the junction contained 11 bases not matched to a gene. Per the germline V gene, CDR1 is SGDLS and CDR2 is YYNGEE. The CDR3 sequence: CASSPPGLAGGRVQFF. The CDR3 region has the DNA TGTGCCAGCAGCCCACCGGGACTAGCGGGAGGTCGAGTGCAGTTCTTC.

The chain couples TRBV4-3 to TRBJ2-3, with D unclear. CDR1 is LGHNA and CDR2 is YSLEER in the germline V gene. This CDR3 spans 13 amino acids. Trimming took 2 bases from V and 3 from J, leaving 6 bases between them. Here the CDR3 DNA reads TGCGCCAGCAGCCAACTAGGTACAGATACGCAGTATTTT. This sequence encodes CASSQLGTDTQYF.

The rearrangement joins TRBV5-8 to TRBJ1-1; D possibly corresponds to TRBD1 (6 bases). CDR3 size: 15 residues. Germline assignment: CDR1 SGHTS and CDR2 YDEGEE. Trimming took 3 bases from V and 0 from J, leaving 12 bases between them. For the CDR3, the DNA is TGTGCCAGCAGCTCCGGACAGACGATGAACACTGAAGCTTTCTTT. This encodes CASSSGQTMNTEAFF.

The chain joins TRBV7-3 to TRBJ2-1; TRBD2 matches at 7 bases. V shed 2 bases and J 5 bases; nucleotides not matched to a gene: 9. CDR3 size: 16 residues. The germline CDR1 and CDR2 sequences are SGHTA and FQGTGA. CDR3 coding DNA: TGTGCCAGCAGCTTATTTGCGGGAGAAGTTCACAATGAGCAGTTCTTC. It is translated as CASSLFAGEVHNEQFF.

The chain couples TRBV19 to TRBJ2-5; D is perhaps TRBD1 (6 bases). The CDR3 extends over 15 amino acids. Deletions cut 0 bases from V and 6 bases from J, with 14 bases between. CDR1 and CDR2 (germline): LNHDA, SQIVND (reference sequence). CDR3 region: CASSIDRGNLKTQYF. CDR3 sequence (DNA): TGTGCCAGTAGTATAGACAGGGGCAACTTAAAGACCCAGTACTTC.

This clone came up a few times. The chain couples TRBV7-8 to TRBJ1-1, with D tentatively TRBD1 (6 bases). The length of the CDR3 is 15 residues. Germline V gene sequence: CDR1 SGHVS, CDR2 FQNEAQ. V shed 4 bases and J shed 6 bases, with 18 bases lying between them. The DNA for the CDR3 is TGTGCCAGCAGCTCATTGACAGGTGCGGACTCTGAAGCTTTCTTT. It yields the protein CASSSLTGADSEAFF.

The V gene is TRBV18, the J gene TRBJ1-4, with no clear D. Germline V CDR1 and CDR2: KGHSH, LQKENI. V lost 6 bases and J 8 bases, leaving 22 bases between the germline ends. The CDR3 totals 16 residues. The CDR3 region has the DNA TGTGCCAGCTCTCCAAAACCGAAAAAGCTAGAGGAAAAACTGTTTTTT. Translated, it gives CASSPKPKKLEEKLFF.

A few counts support this clone. The gene calls are TRBV6-6 and TRBJ1-3, with 9 bases identical to TRBD1. The CDR3 runs to 14 residues. The V gene's germline CDR1 is MNHNY and CDR2 SVGAGI (reference sequence). V gave up 0 bases and J gave up 7 bases; unmatched junction bases: 1. CDR3 coding DNA: TGTGCCAGCAGTTACTCACAGGGGGCTAACACCATATATTTT. This gives the protein CASSYSQGANTIYF.